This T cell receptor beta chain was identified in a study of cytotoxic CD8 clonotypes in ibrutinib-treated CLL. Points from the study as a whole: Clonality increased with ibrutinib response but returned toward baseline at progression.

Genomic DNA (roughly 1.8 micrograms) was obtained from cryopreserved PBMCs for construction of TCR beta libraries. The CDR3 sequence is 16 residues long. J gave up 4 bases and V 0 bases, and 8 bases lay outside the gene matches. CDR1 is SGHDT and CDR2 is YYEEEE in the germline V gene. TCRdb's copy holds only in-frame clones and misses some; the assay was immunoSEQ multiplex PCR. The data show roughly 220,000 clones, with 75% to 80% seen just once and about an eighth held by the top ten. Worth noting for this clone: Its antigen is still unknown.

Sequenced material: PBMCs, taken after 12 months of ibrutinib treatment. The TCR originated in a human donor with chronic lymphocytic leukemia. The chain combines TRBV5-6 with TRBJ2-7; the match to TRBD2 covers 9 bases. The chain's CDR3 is CASSLGPSGTPYEQYF. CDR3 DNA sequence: TGTGCCAGCAGCTTGGGCCCTAGCGGGACACCTTACGAGCAGTACTTC.